Sequencing of this T cell receptor beta chain was carried out in a study of response to subunit inactivated influenza vaccine. This clonotype was seen more than once but under ten times. Its antigen is not identified. TCRdb re-derived calls from the RT-PCR reads in MiXCR, one entry per CDR3 protein. The sample lists about 780,000 distinct CDR3 sequences, about 18% occurring once. The CDR3 contains 15 residues. V shed 0 bases and J shed 0 bases, with 8 bases lying between them. Germline V gene sequence: CDR1 LGHNA, CDR2 YSLEER. Whole-study findings and limits: The authors offered the suggestion that each seasonal influenza vaccination recruits few new T cells.

The TCR comes from a man between 50 and 59 years old who received an inactivated influenza vaccine. The source was PBMCs from blood, collected about 5 days after vaccination. This rearrangement joins TRBV4-3 to TRBJ1-2, with unresolved D. Here the CDR3 reads CASSQDGIPNYGYTF. DNA for the CDR3: TGCGCCAGCAGCCAAGACGGCATCCCTAACTATGGCTACACCTTC.